Below are 24 T cell receptor beta chains sequenced from a single sample in a study of T cells in Graves' hyperthyroidism and ophthalmopathy (dated by TCRdb to the late 2010s). The library was produced with multiplex PCR. The instrument given in TCRdb is Illumina HiSeq 2000. TCR beta CDR3 regions were amplified from RNA transcripts. For the first round of RT-PCR on the TCR CDR3, the HTBI primer set was used together with the Qiagen OneStep RT-PCR kit. TCRdb's own reprocessing of the public reads used fastp at Q25 and MiXCR and kept productive beta chains. Each entry merges the rows of one CDR3 protein and shows their most common DNA and genes. This sample is represented by 250,000 to 350,000 distinct CDR3 sequences; approximately 17% of them were singletons. 55% to 60% of the sample comes from the top ten. The sequencing input was blood. These receptors all stem from a woman in her sixties or seventies with Graves' ophthalmopathy.

Turning to this clonotype: A much larger clone differs by one base, so this may be a read error. This chain joins TRBV18 and TRBJ2-1; 9 positions match TRBD1. V lost 3 bases and J lost 2; bases outside the gene matches: 5. The germline gives CDR1 KGHSH, CDR2 LQKENI. The CDR3 has 16 amino acids. CDR3 residues: CASSPYTGGPYNEQFF. Here the CDR3 DNA reads TGTGCCAGCTCACCGTACACAGGGGGCCCCTACAATGAGCAGTTCTTC. Using reference TRBV18 and TRBJ2-1 for the parts outside the CDR3, the full variable domain is NAGVMQNPRHLVRRRGQEARLRCSPMKGHSHVYWYRQLPEEGLKFMVYLQKENIIDESGMPKERFSAEFPKEGPSILRIQQVVRGDSAAYFCASSPYTGGPYNEQFFGPGTRLTVL.

This clonotype has more than one count but fewer than ten. CDR3 sequence reads: CASSPGDTTYQETQYF. CDR3 bases: TGCGCCAGCAGCCCGGGGGACACCACGTACCAAGAGACCCAGTACTTC. V is TRBV5-1 and J is TRBJ2-5; D tentatively reads TRBD1 or TRBD2 (6 bases each). The CDR3 extends over 16 amino acids. Germline V gene lookup returns CDR1 SGHRS and CDR2 YFSETQ. V was cut by 4 bases and J by 0 bases, with 16 bases left in between.

This chain connects TRBV24-1 to TRBJ1-2; tentatively, D is TRBD1 (5 bases). The V gene lost 4 bases and the J gene lost 5 bases, with 13 bases spanning the gap. This CDR3 is built from 14 residues. The germline V gene encodes CDR1 KGHDR and CDR2 SFDVKD. The CDR3 nucleotides read TGTGCCACCAGTGACCCGGGGCGAAGATATGGCTACACCTTC. Translating gives CATSDPGRRYGYTF.

This clonotype has ten or more counts. The J gene is TRBJ1-1, the V gene TRBV28, with TRBD1 identical over 7 bases. Germline trimming cut 11 bases from V and 1 base from J; bases unmatched to any gene: 7. Germline V gene data show CDR1 as MDHEN and CDR2 as SYDVKM. This CDR3 contains 13 residues. The CDR3, as DNA: TGTGCCGGGAGACAGGGAGGGAACACTGAAGCTTTCTTT. Translation: CAGRQGGNTEAFF. Full variable domain (remainder filled in from reference TRBV28 and TRBJ1-1): DVKVTQSSRYLVKRTGEKVFLECVQDMDHENMFWYRQDPGLGLRLIYFSYDVKMKEKGDIPEGYSVSREKKERFSLILESASTNQTSMYLCAGRQGGNTEAFFGQGTRLTVV.

In its sample, this clonotype was seen many times. The chain combines TRBV5-1 with TRBJ2-2; no clear D gene. The V gene's germline CDR1 is SGHRS and CDR2 YFSETQ. CDR3 length equals 13 residues. V dropped 0 bases and J dropped 3 bases, with 3 bases sitting between them. As DNA, the CDR3 is TGCGCCAGCAGCTTGGCCGACACCGGGGAGCTGTTTTTT. The encoded protein is CASSLADTGELFF.

This clonotype was recorded at least ten times. The chain uses TRBV11-2 and TRBJ2-7; TRBD1 agrees at 8 bases. From germline, CDR1 is SGHAT and CDR2 FQNNGV. After removal of 4 bases from V and 4 bases from J, the junction contained 9 bases not matched to a gene. The CDR3 sequence is 15 residues long. The CDR3 nucleotides read TGTGCCAGCAGCTCTCAGGGGGCTCGAAGGTACGAGCAGTACTTC. Its translation: CASSSQGARRYEQYF.

V usage is TRBV6-1 and J usage is TRBJ1-1; TRBD1 matches 7 bases. CDR3 length equals 14 residues. CDR1 is MNHNS, CDR2 SASEGT, per germline. The ends lost 5 bases at V and 3 bases at J; junction bases unmatched: 6. The CDR3 DNA is TGTGCCAGCAGTACGACAGGGAGGGACACTGAAGCTTTCTTT. Its translation is CASSTTGRDTEAFF.

This clonotype was seen a few times. The V and J genes are TRBV9 and TRBJ2-3; no clear D. The V gene lost 0 bases and the J gene lost 1 base, with 18 bases spanning the gap. CDR1 and CDR2 (germline): SGDLS, YYNGEE. This CDR3 is built from 18 residues. The CDR3 DNA sequence: TGTGCCAGCAGCGTAGATCCCTCCCCCGGCAGGCGCACAGATACGCAGTATTTT. This gives the protein CASSVDPSPGRRTDTQYF.

This clonotype was seen only a few times. Since a much larger clone is just one base distant, this may be a read error. The CDR3 reads CASRTFMRASGSYEQYF. CDR3 coding DNA: TGTGCCAGCAGGACATTCATGAGGGCTAGCGGGAGCTACGAGCAGTACTTC. The chain couples TRBV27 to TRBJ2-7, with 10 bases matching TRBD2. V lost 6 bases to trimming and J lost 3 bases; unmatched junction nucleotides: 14. CDR1 is MNHEY, CDR2 SMNVEV, per germline (reference sequence). The CDR3 has 17 residues.

The rearrangement uses TRBV29-1 and TRBJ1-2; 7 bases fit TRBD1. The CDR3 is made up of 11 amino acids. V shed 5 bases and J 8 bases; nucleotides not matched to a gene: 5. Germline lookup yields CDR1 SQVTM and CDR2 ANQGSEA. The CDR3 here is CSVTGASGYTF. CDR3 in DNA: TGCAGCGTTACAGGGGCGAGCGGCTACACCTTC.

There are many counts of this clonotype. The chain uses TRBV20-1 and TRBJ1-5; 8 bases are shared with TRBD1. The trim removed 5 bases at V and 5 bases at J, leaving 8 bases unmatched. This CDR3 spans 14 amino acids. From germline, CDR1 is DFQATT and CDR2 SNEGSKA (reference sequence). CDR3 residues: CSAGQGLFDQPQHF. CDR3 in DNA: TGCAGTGCTGGACAGGGACTTTTCGATCAGCCCCAGCATTTT.

The chain recombines TRBV9 with TRBJ2-7; no definite D call. Germline CDR1 and CDR2: SGDLS and YYNGEE. The CDR3 is 13 residues long. The V end lost 1 base, the J end lost 5 bases, and 10 bases lay between the germline ends. Written as DNA, the CDR3 is TGTGCCAGCAGCGTAAACAGTAACAACGAGCAGTACTTC. It specifies CASSVNSNNEQYF.

The sample holds many counts of this clonotype. The chain combines TRBV12-3 or TRBV12-4 with TRBJ1-2, with 9 bases aligning to TRBD1. J was trimmed by 4 bases and V by 0 bases; bases with no gene match: 3. The CDR3 is made up of 15 amino acids. The CDR3 DNA is TGTGCCAGCAGTTTAGCGGGACAGGGTCCCTATGGCTACACCTTC. Translated, it gives CASSLAGQGPYGYTF.

This clonotype was detected ten times or more. The V gene is TRBV27, the J gene TRBJ1-5; D gene ambiguous. The length of the CDR3 is 14 residues. Germline-derived CDR1 and CDR2 are MNHEY and SMNVEV (reference sequence). Trimming pared 5 bases from V and 0 bases from J, leaving 8 bases between. CDR3 in DNA: TGTGCCAGCAGTCGAAGATATAGCAATCAGCCCCAGCATTTT. As protein: CASSRRYSNQPQHF.

The rearrangement joins TRBV27 to TRBJ1-2; TRBD1 agrees at 8 bases. The CDR3 extends over 14 amino acids. In germline, CDR1 is MNHEY, CDR2 SMNVEV (reference sequence). J gave up 4 bases and V 2 bases, and 3 bases lay outside the gene matches. The CDR3 DNA reads as TGTGCCAGCAGTTTACGGACAGGGCCCTATGGCTACACCTTC. This gives the protein CASSLRTGPYGYTF.

The V gene is TRBV6-2 or TRBV6-3, the J gene TRBJ2-7; TRBD1 matches at 11 bases. CDR1 and CDR2 from the germline V gene are MNHEY and SVGEGT. The CDR3 totals 16 residues. J gave up 4 bases and V 7 bases, and 12 bases lay outside the gene matches. The CDR3 protein is CASTPPGTGGIYEQYF. The CDR3 DNA reads TGTGCCAGCACTCCCCCCGGGACAGGGGGTATATACGAGCAGTACTTC.

The chain's CDR3 is CSATIRTWTNNNEQFF. The CDR3 DNA follows: TGCAGTGCTACAATAAGAACTTGGACTAATAACAATGAGCAGTTCTTC. V gene TRBV20-1 combines with J gene TRBJ2-1, with a weak D call TRBD2 (6 bases). Per the germline V gene, CDR1 is DFQATT and CDR2 is SNEGSKA (reference sequence). The CDR3 covers 16 residues. The V and J ends lost 4 bases and 5 bases respectively, with 21 bases between them.

The sample holds many counts of this clonotype. This sequence joins TRBV2 and TRBJ1-1; no clear D. Germline CDR1 reads SNHLY; CDR2 reads FYNNEI. V lost 9 bases, J lost 4 bases, and 15 bases lay in between. The CDR3 has 13 amino acids. The CDR3 sequence: CASNLGYPTEAFF. In DNA, the CDR3 is TGTGCCAGTAACTTGGGCTATCCCACTGAAGCTTTCTTT.

This clonotype has a handful of counts. The chain employs TRBV9 and TRBJ1-5, with a possible D match to TRBD1 (6 bases). V was shortened by 6 bases and J by 3 bases, with 16 bases between the two germline ends. The germline gives CDR1 SGDLS, CDR2 YYNGEE. The CDR3 sequence is 15 residues long. As DNA, the CDR3 is TGTGCCAGCACCAGAGGGGGGGAGCTCAATCAGCCCCAGCATTTT. Protein product: CASTRGGELNQPQHF.

The table lists this clonotype with a few counts. The genes are TRBV9 and TRBJ1-2; TRBD1 might be the D (6 bases). CDR1 is SGDLS, CDR2 YYNGEE, per germline. V lost 0 bases to trimming and J lost 8 bases, with 14 bases between them. CDR3 length equals 14 residues. CDR3 loop: CASSVGTGRYGYTF. The CDR3 coding sequence is TGTGCCAGCAGCGTAGGTACAGGGCGTTACGGCTACACCTTC.

The V call is TRBV11-3, the J call TRBJ1-6; 12 bases line up with TRBD1. With 5 bases clipped from V and 14 bases from J, the junction kept 7 bases outside the gene matches. CDR3 length: 14 residues. Germline CDR1 and CDR2: SGHNT and YENEEA. For the CDR3, the DNA is TGTGCCAGCAGCCTAGGGGGACAGGGGGCTTCCCTCCACTTT. This sequence encodes CASSLGGQGASLHF.

This rearrangement joins TRBV3-1 to TRBJ2-7; TRBD2 matches at 10 bases. CDR3 length: 15 amino acids. The germline V gene has CDR1 LGHDT and CDR2 YNNKEL (reference sequence). J lost 6 bases, V lost 4 bases, and 9 bases had no gene match. The CDR3 sequence: CASSPALAGLTEQYF. CDR3 nucleotides: TGTGCCAGCAGCCCAGCACTAGCGGGACTTACCGAGCAGTACTTC.

The J gene is TRBJ2-7, the V gene TRBV18; D unclear. V was shortened by 0 bases and J by 3 bases, with 9 bases between the two germline ends. The CDR3 loop spans 14 amino acids. CDR1 and CDR2 (germline): KGHSH, LQKENI. Here the CDR3 reads CASSPPNSLYEQYF. CDR3 bases: TGTGCCAGCTCACCACCTAACAGTCTCTACGAGCAGTACTTC.

This clonotype was counted many times. The CDR3 protein is CASSQDIRNTEAFF. DNA for the CDR3: TGCGCCAGCAGCCAGGACATCCGGAACACTGAAGCTTTCTTT. J is TRBJ1-1 and V is TRBV5-1, with a tentative D call TRBD1 (5 bases). The CDR3 consists of 14 residues. Germline CDR1 and CDR2: SGHRS and YFSETQ. V lost 4 bases, J lost 1 base, and 11 bases lay in between.